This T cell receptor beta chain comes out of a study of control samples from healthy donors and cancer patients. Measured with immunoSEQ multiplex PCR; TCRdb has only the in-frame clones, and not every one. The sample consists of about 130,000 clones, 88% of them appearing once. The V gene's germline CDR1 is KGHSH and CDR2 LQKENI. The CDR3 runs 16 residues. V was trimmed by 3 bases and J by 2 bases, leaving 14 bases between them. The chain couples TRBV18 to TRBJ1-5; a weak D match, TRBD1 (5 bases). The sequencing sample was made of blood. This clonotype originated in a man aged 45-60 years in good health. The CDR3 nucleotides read TGTGCCAGCTCACCGTTAGGCAGGGATGGCAATCAGCCCCAGCATTTT. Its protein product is CASSPLGRDGNQPQHF.